This T cell receptor (beta chain) was obtained from a study of T cells after yellow fever vaccination. Study-wide background: The authors prepared low-cell-number fractions using SMART-Seq v4 Ultra Low Input. Study-wide findings and caveats: Clones from primary vaccination mostly reappeared after the booster (around 97% CD4, approximately 86% CD8). Abundant bulk-derived clonotypes could contaminate FACS-sorted repertoires.

Template switching with 5'RACE generated the TCR cDNA and added a universal primer site and UMIs. TCRdb itself ran the 5' RACE reads through MiXCR, one entry per CDR3 protein. The sample has some 300,000 distinct CDR3 sequences; around 3.6% are singletons. Germline V gene lookup returns CDR1 SGHRS and CDR2 YFSETQ. Between the trimmed V and J ends, which lost 2 bases and 6 bases, there was a span of 11 bases. This CDR3 is 14 amino acids long. There are a few counts of this clonotype. No antigen is known for it. The J gene is TRBJ2-2, the V gene TRBV5-1; D gene uncertain. The input for sequencing was PBMCs, taken on the day of the yellow fever booster vaccination. The TCR sequence derives from a man aged 18 to 30 who received the YFV17D yellow fever vaccine. The CDR3 region has the DNA TGCGCCAGCAGCTTAACCCGAACCCCCGGGGAGCTGTTTTTT. Translation gives CASSLTRTPGELFF. Drawing the rest from reference TRBV5-1 and TRBJ2-2, the complete variable domain is KAGVTQTPRYLIKTRGQQVTLSCSPISGHRSVSWYQQTPGQGLQFLFEYFSETQRNKGNFPGRFSGRQFSNSRSEMNVSTLELGDSALYLCASSLTRTPGELFFGEGSRLTVL.